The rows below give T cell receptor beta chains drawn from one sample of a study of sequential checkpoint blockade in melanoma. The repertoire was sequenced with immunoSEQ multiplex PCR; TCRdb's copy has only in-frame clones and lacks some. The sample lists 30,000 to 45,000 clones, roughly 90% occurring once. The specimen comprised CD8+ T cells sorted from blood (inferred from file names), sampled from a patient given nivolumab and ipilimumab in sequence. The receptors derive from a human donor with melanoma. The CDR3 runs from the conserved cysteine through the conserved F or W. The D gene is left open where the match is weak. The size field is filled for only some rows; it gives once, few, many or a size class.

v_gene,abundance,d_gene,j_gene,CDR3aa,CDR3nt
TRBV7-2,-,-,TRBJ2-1,CASSRGDNEQFF,TGTGCCAGCAGCCGCGGGGACAATGAGCAGTTCTTC
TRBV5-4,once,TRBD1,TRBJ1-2,CASSRDSNYGYTF,TGTGCCAGCAGCCGGGACAGCAACTATGGCTACACCTTC
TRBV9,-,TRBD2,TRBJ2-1,CASSVVPAGGPYKDEQFF,TGTGCCAGCAGCGTAGTCCCCGCGGGAGGGCCTTATAAGGATGAGCAGTTCTTC
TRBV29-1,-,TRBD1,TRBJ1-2,CSVEGVSGTVNYGYTF,TGCAGCGTTGAAGGGGTTTCCGGGACAGTTAACTATGGCTACACCTTC
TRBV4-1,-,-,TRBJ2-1,CASGQERIIPFSSYNEQFF,TGCGCCAGCGGCCAAGAGAGGATCATCCCCTTCAGCTCCTACAATGAGCAGTTCTTC
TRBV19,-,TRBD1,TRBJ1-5,CASSIDWTGGQPQHF,TGTGCCAGTAGTATAGATTGGACAGGCGGTCAGCCCCAGCATTTT
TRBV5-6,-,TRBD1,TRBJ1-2,CASSLGDRAPNYGYTF,TGTGCCAGCAGCTTGGGGGACAGGGCGCCTAACTACGGCTACACCTTC
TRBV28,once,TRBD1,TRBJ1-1,CASSSGQGSITEAFF,TGTGCCAGCAGTTCTGGACAGGGAAGCATCACTGAAGCTTTCTTT
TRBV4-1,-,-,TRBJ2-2,CASSQLAGELFF,TGCGCCAGCAGCCAATTAGCCGGGGAGCTGTTTTTT
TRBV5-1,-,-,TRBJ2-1,CASSPNYGYNEQFF,TGCGCCAGCAGCCCAAACTACGGCTACAATGAGCAGTTCTTC
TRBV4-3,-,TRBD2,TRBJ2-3,CASSQETAGNPDTQYF,TGCGCCAGCAGCCAAGAGACAGCGGGAAACCCAGATACGCAGTATTTT
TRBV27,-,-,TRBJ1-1,CASSVQQGTIYGAFF,TGTGCCAGCAGTGTCCAACAGGGCACCATTTATGGGGCTTTCTTT
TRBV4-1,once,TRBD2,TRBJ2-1,CASGKREGSYNEQFF,TGCGCCAGCGGCAAACGGGAGGGCTCCTACAATGAGCAGTTCTTC
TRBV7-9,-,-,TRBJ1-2,CASSLTENNYGYTF,TGTGCCAGCAGCTTGACAGAGAACAACTATGGCTACACCTTC
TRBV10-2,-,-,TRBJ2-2,CASSRYTGELFF,TGCGCCAGCAGCAGATACACCGGGGAGCTGTTTTTT
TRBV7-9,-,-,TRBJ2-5,CASSTAGTGRTQYF,TGTGCCAGCAGCACCGCCGGGACTGGGAGAACCCAGTACTTC
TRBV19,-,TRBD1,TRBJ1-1,CASSIRGGVPPTEAFF,TGTGCCAGTAGTATAAGAGGGGGCGTCCCCCCCACTGAAGCTTTCTTT
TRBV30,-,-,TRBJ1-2,CACMSDYGYTF,TGTGCCTGCATGTCGGACTATGGCTACACCTTC
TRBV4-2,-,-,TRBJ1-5,CASSQEGAEGQPQHF,TGTGCCAGCAGCCAAGAGGGGGCAGAGGGTCAGCCCCAGCATTTT
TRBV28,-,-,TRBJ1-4,CASSLGRLNEKLFF,TGTGCCAGCAGTTTAGGCAGACTCAATGAAAAACTGTTTTTT
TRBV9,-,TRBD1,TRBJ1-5,CASSTGGASNQPQHF,TGTGCCAGCAGTACAGGGGGCGCGAGCAATCAGCCCCAGCATTTT
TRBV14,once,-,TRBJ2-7,CASSQGGLLTLFSPYEQYF,TGTGCCAGCAGCCAAGGTGGACTCCTAACCCTTTTCAGTCCCTACGAGCAGTACTTC
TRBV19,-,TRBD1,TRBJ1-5,CASSIPGQGNQPQHF,TGTGCCAGTAGTATCCCGGGACAGGGGAATCAGCCCCAGCATTTT
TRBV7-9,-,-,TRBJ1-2,CASSLEGMKFHGYTF,TGTGCCAGCAGCTTGGAGGGGATGAAATTCCATGGCTACACCTTC
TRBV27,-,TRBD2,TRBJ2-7,CASSSGGGPFEQYF,TGTGCCAGCAGTTCGGGCGGGGGACCGTTCGAGCAGTACTTC
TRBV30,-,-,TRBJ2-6,CAWGPGTGANVLTF,TGTGCCTGGGGGCCAGGAACGGGGGCCAACGTCCTGACTTTC
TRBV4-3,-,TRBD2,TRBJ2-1,CASSRLAVPYNEQFF,TGCGCCAGCAGCAGACTAGCGGTCCCTTACAATGAGCAGTTCTTC
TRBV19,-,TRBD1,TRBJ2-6,CASSMESGQGVSGANVLTF,TGTGCCAGTAGTATGGAATCCGGACAGGGGGTCTCTGGGGCCAACGTCCTGACTTTC
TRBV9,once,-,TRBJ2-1,CASSVARDSYSYNEQFF,TGTGCCAGCAGCGTAGCGCGGGACTCATACTCCTACAATGAGCAGTTCTTC
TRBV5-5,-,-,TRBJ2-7,CASSQGVGGGYEQYF,TGTGCCAGCAGCCAAGGGGTGGGAGGAGGCTACGAGCAGTACTTC
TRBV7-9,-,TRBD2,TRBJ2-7,CASSLVGTSDTYEQYF,TGTGCCAGCAGCTTAGTGGGGACTAGCGACACCTACGAGCAGTACTTC